This T cell receptor beta chain stems from a study of blood T cell repertoires in COVID-19. Study information: Sources were T cells, B-cell-depleted T cells, or PBMCs; the material itself was cDNA or gDNA.

Method: immunoSEQ multiplex PCR; TCRdb's copy keeps in-frame clones and lacks some. The table records some 200,000 clones, approximately 90% of them present only once. The receptor's source is a woman between 35 and 50 years old with acute or convalescent COVID-19. The specimen was peripheral blood.

The CDR3 here is CASSLQGGGLTDTQYF. The CDR3, as DNA: TGTGCCAGCAGTTTGCAGGGAGGTGGACTAACAGATACGCAGTATTTT. The genes are TRBV27 and TRBJ2-3; possible D gene TRBD2, 6 bases. This CDR3 is 16 amino acids long. V was cut by 3 bases and J by 3 bases, with 16 bases left in between. Germline V gene lookup returns CDR1 MNHEY and CDR2 SMNVEV (reference sequence).